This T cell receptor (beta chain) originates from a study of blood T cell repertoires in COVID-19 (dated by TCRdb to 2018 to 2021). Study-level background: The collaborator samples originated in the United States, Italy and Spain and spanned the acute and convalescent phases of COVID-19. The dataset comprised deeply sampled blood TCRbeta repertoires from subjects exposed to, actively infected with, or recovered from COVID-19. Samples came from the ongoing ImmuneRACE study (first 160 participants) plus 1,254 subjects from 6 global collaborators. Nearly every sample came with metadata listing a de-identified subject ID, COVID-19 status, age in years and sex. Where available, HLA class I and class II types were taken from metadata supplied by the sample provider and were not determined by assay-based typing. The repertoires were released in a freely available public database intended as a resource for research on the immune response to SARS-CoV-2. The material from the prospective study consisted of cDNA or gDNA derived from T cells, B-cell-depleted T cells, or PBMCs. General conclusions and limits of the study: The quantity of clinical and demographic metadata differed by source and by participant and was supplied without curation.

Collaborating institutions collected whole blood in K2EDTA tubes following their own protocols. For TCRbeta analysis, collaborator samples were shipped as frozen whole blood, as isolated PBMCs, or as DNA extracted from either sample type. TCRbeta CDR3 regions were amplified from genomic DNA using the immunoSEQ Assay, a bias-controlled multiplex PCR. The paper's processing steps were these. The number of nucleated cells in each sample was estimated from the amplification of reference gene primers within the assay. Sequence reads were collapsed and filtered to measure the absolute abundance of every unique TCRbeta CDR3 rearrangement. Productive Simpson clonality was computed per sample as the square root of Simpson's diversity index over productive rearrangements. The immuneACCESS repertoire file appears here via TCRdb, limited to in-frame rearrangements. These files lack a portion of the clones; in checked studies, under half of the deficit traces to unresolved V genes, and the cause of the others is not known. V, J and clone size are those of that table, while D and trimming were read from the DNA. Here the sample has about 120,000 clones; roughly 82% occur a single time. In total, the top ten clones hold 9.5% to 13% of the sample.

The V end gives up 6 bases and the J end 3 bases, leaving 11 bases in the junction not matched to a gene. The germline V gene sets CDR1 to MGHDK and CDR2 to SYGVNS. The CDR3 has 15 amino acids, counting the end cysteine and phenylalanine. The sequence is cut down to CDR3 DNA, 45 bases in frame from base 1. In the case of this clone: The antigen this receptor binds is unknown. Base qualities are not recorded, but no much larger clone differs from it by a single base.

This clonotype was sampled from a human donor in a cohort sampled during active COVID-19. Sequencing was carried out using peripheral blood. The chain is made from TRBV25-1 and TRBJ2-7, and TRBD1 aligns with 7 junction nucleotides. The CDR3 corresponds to CASSRQGSQVYEQYF. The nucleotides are TGTGCCAGCAGCCGACAGGGCTCCCAGGTCTACGAGCAGTACTTC.